This T cell receptor beta chain was sequenced for a study of Graves' ophthalmopathy and Graves' hyperthyroidism. Overall study results and limits: Researchers report that a 13-signature model separated ophthalmopathy from stable hyperthyroidism, posting almost 90% sensitivity and roughly 81% specificity. A majority of expanded thyroid clonotypes exceeding 0.001 frequency were likewise present in blood.

Patients newly diagnosed with hyperthyroidism, under 2 months' duration, were aged 18 to 65, the study reports. Clinicians made diagnoses from clinical symptoms, serum thyroxine, TRAb, thyroid ultrasound and orbital computed tomography. Germline V CDR1 and CDR2: ENHRY, SYGVKD. Trimming pared 6 bases from V and 6 bases from J, leaving 17 bases between. CDR3 length: 15 amino acids. This clonotype has a handful of counts. Antigen: not known. Transcripts of RNA were the source for amplifying TCR beta CDR3 regions. In the first round, RT-PCR was carried out with HTBI primers, and a multiplex PCR formed the second round. MiXCR, applied by TCRdb to the multiplex PCR reads, yields one record per CDR3 protein. The repertoire holds some 380,000 distinct CDR3 sequences, with 15% as singletons.

Source material: peripheral blood. This sequence joins TRBV10-3 and TRBJ2-2; maybe TRBD1 (5 bases). The receptor comes from a woman under 30 with stable Graves' hyperthyroidism. CDR3 sequence (DNA): TGTGCCATCAGGGGGCGCAGGGAATCCCCCGGGGAGCTGTTTTTT. Translated, it gives CAIRGRRESPGELFF.